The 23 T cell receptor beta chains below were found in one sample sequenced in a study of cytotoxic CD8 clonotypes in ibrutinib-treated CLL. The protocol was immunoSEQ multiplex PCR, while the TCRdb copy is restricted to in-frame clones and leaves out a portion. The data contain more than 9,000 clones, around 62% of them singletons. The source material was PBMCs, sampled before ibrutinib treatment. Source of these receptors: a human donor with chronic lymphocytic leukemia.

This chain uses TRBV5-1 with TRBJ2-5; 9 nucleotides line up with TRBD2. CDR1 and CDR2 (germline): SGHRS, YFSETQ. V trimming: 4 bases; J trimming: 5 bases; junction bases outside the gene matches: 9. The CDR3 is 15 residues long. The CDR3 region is CASSPPNSGGETQYF. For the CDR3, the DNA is TGCGCCAGCAGCCCTCCGAACAGCGGGGGGGAGACCCAGTACTTC.

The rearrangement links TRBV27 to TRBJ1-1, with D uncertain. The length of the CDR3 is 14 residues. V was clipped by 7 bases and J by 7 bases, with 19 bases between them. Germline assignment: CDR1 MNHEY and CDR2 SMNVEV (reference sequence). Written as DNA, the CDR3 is TGTGCCAGCAATTCTAGGGCCCGACTAAATGAAGCTTTCTTT. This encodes CASNSRARLNEAFF.

The DNA for the CDR3 is TGTGCCAGCAGCTACGGGACGGGGACCTACGAGCAGTACTTC. This gives the protein CASSYGTGTYEQYF. The chain has TRBV7-6 and TRBJ2-7; perhaps D is TRBD1 or TRBD2 (5 bases each). This CDR3 is 14 amino acids long. Germline loops: CDR1 SGHVS, CDR2 FNYEAQ. The V gene lost 4 bases and the J gene lost 2 bases, with 12 bases spanning the gap.

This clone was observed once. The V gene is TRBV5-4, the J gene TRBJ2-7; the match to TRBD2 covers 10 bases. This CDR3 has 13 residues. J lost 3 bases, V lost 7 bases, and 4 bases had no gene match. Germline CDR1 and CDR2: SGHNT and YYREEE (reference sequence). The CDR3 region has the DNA TGTGCCAGCGCGCTAGCGGGGGTCTACGAGCAGTACTTC. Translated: CASALAGVYEQYF. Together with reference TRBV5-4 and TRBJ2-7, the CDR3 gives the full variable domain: ETGVTQSPTHLIKTRGQQVTLRCSSQSGHNTVSWYQQALGQGPQFIFQYYREEENGRGNFPPRFSGLQFPNYSSELNVNALELDDSALYLCASALAGVYEQYFGPGTRLTVT.

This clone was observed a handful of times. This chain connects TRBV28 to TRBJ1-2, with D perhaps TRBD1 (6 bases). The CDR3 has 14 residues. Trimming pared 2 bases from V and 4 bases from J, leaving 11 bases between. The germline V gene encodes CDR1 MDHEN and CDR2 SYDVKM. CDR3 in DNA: TGTGCCAGCAGTTTAGGGGGGCGCCCCTATGGCTACACCTTC. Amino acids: CASSLGGRPYGYTF.

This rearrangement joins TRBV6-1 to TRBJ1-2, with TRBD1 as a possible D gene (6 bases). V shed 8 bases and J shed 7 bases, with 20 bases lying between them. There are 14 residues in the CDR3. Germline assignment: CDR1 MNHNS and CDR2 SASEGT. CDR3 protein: CASVEGAGASGYTF. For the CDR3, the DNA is TGTGCCAGCGTAGAAGGTGCAGGGGCGAGTGGCTACACCTTC.

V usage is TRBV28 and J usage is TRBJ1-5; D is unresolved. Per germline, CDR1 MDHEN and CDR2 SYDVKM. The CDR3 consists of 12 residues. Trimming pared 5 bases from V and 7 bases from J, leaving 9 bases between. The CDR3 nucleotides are TGTGCCAGCAGTCTAGTCCGCCAGCCCCAGCATTTT. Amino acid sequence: CASSLVRQPQHF.

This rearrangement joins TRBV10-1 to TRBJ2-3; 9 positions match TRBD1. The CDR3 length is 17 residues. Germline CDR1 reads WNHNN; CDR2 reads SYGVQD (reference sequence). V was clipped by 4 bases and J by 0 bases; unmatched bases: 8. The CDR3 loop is CASSVGQGPGSTDTQYF. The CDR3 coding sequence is TGCGCCAGCAGTGTTGGACAGGGGCCTGGTAGCACAGATACGCAGTATTTT.

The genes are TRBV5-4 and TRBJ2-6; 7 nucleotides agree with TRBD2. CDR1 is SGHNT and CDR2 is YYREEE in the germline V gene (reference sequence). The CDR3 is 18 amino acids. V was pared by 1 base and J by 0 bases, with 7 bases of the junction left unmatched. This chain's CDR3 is CASSLIFGGGSGANVLTF. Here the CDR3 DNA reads TGTGCCAGCAGCTTGATATTTGGGGGGGGCTCTGGGGCCAACGTCCTGACTTTC.

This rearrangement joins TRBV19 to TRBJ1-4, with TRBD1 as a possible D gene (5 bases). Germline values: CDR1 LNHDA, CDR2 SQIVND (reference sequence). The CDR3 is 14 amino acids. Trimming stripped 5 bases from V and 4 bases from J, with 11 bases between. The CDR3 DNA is TGTGCCAGTAGTCCCCGGGACGGTAATGAAAAACTGTTTTTT. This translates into CASSPRDGNEKLFF.

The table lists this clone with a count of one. The CDR3 DNA is TGTGCCTGGGAAGGCTCAGGGAGTTCCGACGAGCAGTACTTC. It is translated as CAWEGSGSSDEQYF. The gene calls are TRBV30 and TRBJ2-7, with D perhaps matching TRBD1 or TRBD2 (5 bases each). V shed 5 bases and J shed 5 bases, with 19 bases lying between them. Germline CDR1 GTSNPN, CDR2 SVGIG (reference sequence). CDR3 length: 14 amino acids.

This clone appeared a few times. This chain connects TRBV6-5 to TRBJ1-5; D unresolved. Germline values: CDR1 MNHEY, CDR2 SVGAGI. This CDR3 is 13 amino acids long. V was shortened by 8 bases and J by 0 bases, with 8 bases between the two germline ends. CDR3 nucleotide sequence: TGTGCCAGCGGACGACGTAGCAATCAGCCCCAGCATTTT. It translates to CASGRRSNQPQHF.

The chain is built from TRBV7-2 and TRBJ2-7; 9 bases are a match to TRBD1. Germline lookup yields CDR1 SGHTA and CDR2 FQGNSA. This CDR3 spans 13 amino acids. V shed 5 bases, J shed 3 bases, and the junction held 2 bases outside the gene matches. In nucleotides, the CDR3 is TGTGCCAGCAGCCAGGACAGGGGCTACGAGCAGTACTTC. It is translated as CASSQDRGYEQYF.

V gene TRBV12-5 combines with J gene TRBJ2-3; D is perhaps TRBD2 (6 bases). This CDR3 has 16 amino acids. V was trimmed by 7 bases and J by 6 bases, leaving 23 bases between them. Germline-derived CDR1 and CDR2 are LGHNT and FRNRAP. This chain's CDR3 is CASASFVGGVGDTQYF. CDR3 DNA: TGTGCTAGTGCCTCTTTTGTCGGCGGGGTGGGGGATACGCAGTATTTT.

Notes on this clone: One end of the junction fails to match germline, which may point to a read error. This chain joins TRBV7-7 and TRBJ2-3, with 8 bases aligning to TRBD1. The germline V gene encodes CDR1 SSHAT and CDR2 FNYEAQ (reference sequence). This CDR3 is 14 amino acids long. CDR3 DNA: TGTGCTAGCAGCCTCACAGGGGGTTCAGATACGCAGTATTTT. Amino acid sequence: CASSLTGGSDTQYF.

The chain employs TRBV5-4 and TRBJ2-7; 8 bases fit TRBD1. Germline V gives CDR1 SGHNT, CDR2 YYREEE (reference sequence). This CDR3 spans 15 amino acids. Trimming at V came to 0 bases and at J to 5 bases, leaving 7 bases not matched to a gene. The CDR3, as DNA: TGTGCCAGCAGCTTGGTAGGCGACAGGGGCCACGAGCAGTACTTC. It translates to CASSLVGDRGHEQYF.

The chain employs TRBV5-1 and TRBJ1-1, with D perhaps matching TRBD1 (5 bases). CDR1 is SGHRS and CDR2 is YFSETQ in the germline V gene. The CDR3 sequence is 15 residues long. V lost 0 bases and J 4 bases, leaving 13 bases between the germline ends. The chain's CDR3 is CASSLASGLGTEAFF. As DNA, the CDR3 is TGCGCCAGCAGCTTGGCCTCGGGGCTGGGCACTGAAGCTTTCTTT.

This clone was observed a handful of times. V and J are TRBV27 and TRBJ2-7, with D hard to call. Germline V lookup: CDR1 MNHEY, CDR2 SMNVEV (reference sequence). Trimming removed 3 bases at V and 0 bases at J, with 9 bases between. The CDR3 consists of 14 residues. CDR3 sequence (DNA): TGTGCCAGCAGTTTCCGACTTGGCTCCTACGAGCAGTACTTC. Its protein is CASSFRLGSYEQYF.

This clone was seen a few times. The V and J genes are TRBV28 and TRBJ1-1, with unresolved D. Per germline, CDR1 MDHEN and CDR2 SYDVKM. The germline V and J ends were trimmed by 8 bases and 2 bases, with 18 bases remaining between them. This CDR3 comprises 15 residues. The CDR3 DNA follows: TGTGCCAGCCGCGTACCGAGAGGAGGAAACACTGAAGCTTTCTTT. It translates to CASRVPRGGNTEAFF.

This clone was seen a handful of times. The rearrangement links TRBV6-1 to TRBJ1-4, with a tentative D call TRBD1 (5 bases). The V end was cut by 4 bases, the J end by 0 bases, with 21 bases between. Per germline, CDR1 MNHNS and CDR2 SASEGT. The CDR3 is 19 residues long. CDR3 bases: TGTGCCAGCAGTGTGGGGTGGGGCCTTTATCTTGCAACTAATGAAAAACTGTTTTTT. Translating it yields CASSVGWGLYLATNEKLFF.

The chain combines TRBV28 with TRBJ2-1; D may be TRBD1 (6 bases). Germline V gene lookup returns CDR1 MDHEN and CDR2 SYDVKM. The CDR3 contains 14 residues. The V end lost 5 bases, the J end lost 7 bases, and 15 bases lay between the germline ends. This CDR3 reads CASSPPNRVNEQFF. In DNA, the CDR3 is TGTGCCAGCAGTCCACCGAACAGGGTAAATGAGCAGTTCTTC.

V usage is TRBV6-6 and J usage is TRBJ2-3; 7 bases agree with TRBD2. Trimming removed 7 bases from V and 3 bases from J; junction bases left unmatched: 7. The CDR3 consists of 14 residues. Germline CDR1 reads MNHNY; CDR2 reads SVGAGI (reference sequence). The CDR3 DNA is TGTGCCAGCACCGTTCCGGGAGGAACAGATACGCAGTATTTT. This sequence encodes CASTVPGGTDTQYF.

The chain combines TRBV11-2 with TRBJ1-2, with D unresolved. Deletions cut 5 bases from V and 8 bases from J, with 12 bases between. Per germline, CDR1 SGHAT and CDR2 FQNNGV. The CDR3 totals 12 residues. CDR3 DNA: TGTGCCAGCAGCACCCTAGGTGGGGGCTACACCTTC. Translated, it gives CASSTLGGGYTF.